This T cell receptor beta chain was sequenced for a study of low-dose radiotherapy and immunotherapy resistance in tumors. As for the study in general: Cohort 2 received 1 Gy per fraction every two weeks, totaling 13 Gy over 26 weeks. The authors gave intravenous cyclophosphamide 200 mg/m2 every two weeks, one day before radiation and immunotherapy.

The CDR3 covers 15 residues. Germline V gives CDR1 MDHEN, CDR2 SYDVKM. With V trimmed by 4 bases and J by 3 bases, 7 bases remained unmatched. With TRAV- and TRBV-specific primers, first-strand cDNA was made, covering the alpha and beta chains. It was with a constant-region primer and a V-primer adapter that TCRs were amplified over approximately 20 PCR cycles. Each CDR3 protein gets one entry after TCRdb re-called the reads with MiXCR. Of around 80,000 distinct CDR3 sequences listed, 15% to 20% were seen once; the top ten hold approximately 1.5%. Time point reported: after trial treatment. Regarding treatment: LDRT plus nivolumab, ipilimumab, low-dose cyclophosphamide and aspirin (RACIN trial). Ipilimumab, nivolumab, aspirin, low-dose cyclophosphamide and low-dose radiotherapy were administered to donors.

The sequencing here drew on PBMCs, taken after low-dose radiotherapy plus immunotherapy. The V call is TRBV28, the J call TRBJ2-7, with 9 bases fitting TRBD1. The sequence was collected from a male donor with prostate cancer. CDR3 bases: TGTGCCAGCAGTTCCGCCTGGACAGGGGTCTACGAGCAGTACTTC. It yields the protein CASSSAWTGVYEQYF.